A single sample is the source of the 6 T cell receptor beta chains below, sequenced in a study of blood T cell repertoires in COVID-19. Assay used: immunoSEQ multiplex PCR; TCRdb lists only in-frame clones, some missing. The data show 150,000 or so clones, with about 85% seen just once and about 5.6% held by the top ten. The sequenced sample was peripheral blood. The receptors shown here come from a woman aged 45-59 years with COVID-19, enrolled during active disease.

The rearrangement joins TRBV10-2 to TRBJ2-5, with 10 positions matching TRBD2. V lost 2 bases to trimming and J lost 4 bases; unmatched junction nucleotides: 4. The CDR3 length is 15 residues. Germline assignment: CDR1 WSHSY and CDR2 SAAADI. CDR3 amino acids: CASSEKRGGRETQYF. As DNA, the CDR3 is TGCGCCAGCAGTGAGAAGCGGGGGGGAAGAGAGACCCAGTACTTC.

There are a few counts of this clone. The CDR3 region has the DNA TGTGCCAGCAGCACCTTGTTTCCCAGGGGGCCGGGTAATTCACCCCTCCACTTT. Translating gives CASSTLFPRGPGNSPLHF. The chain uses TRBV7-9 and TRBJ1-6; TRBD1 matches at 8 bases. Germline CDR1 is SEHNR and CDR2 is FQNEAQ (reference sequence). V was clipped by 5 bases and J by 6 bases; unmatched bases: 15. The CDR3 has 18 amino acids.

The chain has TRBV30 and TRBJ1-1; the match to TRBD1 covers 7 bases. Trimming cost V 2 bases and J 4 bases; bases outside gene matches: 7. Germline V lookup: CDR1 GTSNPN, CDR2 SVGIG (reference sequence). This CDR3 region has 14 residues. CDR3 coding DNA: TGTGCCTGGAGTCCTGACAGGGTCTCCACTGAAGCTTTCTTT. The encoded protein is CAWSPDRVSTEAFF.

The V call is TRBV7-2, the J call TRBJ2-5, with a tentative D call TRBD2 (7 bases). V lost 3 bases and J lost 4, with 18 bases in between. The germline V gene encodes CDR1 SGHTA and CDR2 FQGNSA. The CDR3 spans 16 residues. The CDR3 protein is CASSFMWGGPPETQYF. Written as DNA, the CDR3 is TGTGCCAGCAGCTTCATGTGGGGGGGCCCCCCAGAGACCCAGTACTTC.

The rearrangement links TRBV11-2 to TRBJ2-7; 7 nucleotides align to TRBD1. The CDR3 covers 15 residues. The V segment lost 5 bases and the J segment 3 bases; nucleotides outside the gene matches: 10. The germline CDR1 and CDR2 sequences are SGHAT and FQNNGV. The CDR3 loop is CASSTPTGKVYEQYF. CDR3 sequence (DNA): TGTGCCAGCAGCACCCCGACAGGGAAAGTCTACGAGCAGTACTTC. The variable domain in full, completed from reference TRBV11-2 and TRBJ2-7, reads EAGVAQSPRYKIIEKRQSVAFWCNPISGHATLYWYQQILGQGPKLLIQFQNNGVVDDSQLPKDRFSAERLKGVDSTLKIQPAKLEDSAVYLCASSTPTGKVYEQYFGPGTRLTVT.

This chain links TRBV30 with TRBJ2-1, with TRBD1 as a possible D gene (7 bases). Trimming cost V 7 bases and J 9 bases, with 19 bases left between them. This CDR3 has 13 residues. CDR1 is GTSNPN, CDR2 SVGIG, per germline (reference sequence). CDR3 nucleotides: TGTGCCTTAGAAGACAGGGAGGCTTTTGAGCAGTTCTTC. Protein sequence: CALEDREAFEQFF.